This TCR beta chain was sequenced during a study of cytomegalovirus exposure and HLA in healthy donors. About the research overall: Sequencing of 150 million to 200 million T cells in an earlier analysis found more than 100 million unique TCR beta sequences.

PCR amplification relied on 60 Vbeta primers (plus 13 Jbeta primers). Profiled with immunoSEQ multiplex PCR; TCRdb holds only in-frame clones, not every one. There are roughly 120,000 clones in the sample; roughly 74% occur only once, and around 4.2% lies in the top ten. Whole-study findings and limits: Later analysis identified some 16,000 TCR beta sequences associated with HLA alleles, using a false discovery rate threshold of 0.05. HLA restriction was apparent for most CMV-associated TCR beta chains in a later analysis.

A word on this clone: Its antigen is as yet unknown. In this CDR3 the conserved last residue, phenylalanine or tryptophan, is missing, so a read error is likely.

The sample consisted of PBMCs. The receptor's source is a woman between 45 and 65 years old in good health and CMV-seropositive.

As DNA, the CDR3 is TGTGCCAGCAGCCCCATAGGAGGGGCAGGGGGCGCCCCTGAAGCTTTCCTT. The encoded protein is CASSPIGGAGGAPEAFL. The chain combines TRBV7-8 with TRBJ1-1; 8 bases are a match to TRBD1. The junction had 17 bases not matched to a gene; V was cut back by 5 bases and J by 6 bases. The CDR3 is 17 residues long. Per germline, CDR1 SGHVS and CDR2 FQNEAQ.